This T cell receptor beta chain is drawn from a study of blood T cell repertoires in COVID-19. Overall study context: Italy, Spain and the United States were the sources of the convalescent and acute COVID-19 samples.

Clones were sequenced by immunoSEQ multiplex PCR, and TCRdb holds only the in-frame ones, with some missing. The sample has 240,000 or so clones, around 84% seen once; the top ten hold less than 3.5%. The CDR3 runs 14 residues. V was trimmed by 2 bases and J by 6 bases, leaving 13 bases between them. Germline CDR1 is WSHSY and CDR2 is SAAADI. Sequenced input: peripheral blood. This clonotype was sampled from a woman aged 18-29 years with acute or convalescent COVID-19. The chain employs TRBV10-2 and TRBJ2-5; D is possibly TRBD1 (6 bases). The CDR3 DNA reads TGCGCCAGCAGTGAGACCCAGGGGCTGAAGACCCAGTACTTC. It yields the protein CASSETQGLKTQYF.